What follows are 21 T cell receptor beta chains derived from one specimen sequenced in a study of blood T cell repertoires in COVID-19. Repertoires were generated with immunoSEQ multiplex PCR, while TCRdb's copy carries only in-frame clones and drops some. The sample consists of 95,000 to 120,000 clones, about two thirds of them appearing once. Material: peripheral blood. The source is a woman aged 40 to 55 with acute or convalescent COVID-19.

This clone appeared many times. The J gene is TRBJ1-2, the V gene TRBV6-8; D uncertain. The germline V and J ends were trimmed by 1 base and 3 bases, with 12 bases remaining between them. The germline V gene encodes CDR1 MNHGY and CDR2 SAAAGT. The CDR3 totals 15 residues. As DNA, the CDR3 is TGTGCCAGCAGTTACTTTCCCGAGTCTCACTATGGCTACACCTTC. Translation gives CASSYFPESHYGYTF.

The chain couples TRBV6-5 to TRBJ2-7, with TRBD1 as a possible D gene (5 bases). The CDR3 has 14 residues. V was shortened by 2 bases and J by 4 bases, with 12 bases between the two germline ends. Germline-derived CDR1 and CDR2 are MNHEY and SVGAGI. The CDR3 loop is CASSYGQGGYEQYF. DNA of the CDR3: TGTGCCAGCAGTTACGGGCAGGGTGGGTACGAGCAGTACTTC.

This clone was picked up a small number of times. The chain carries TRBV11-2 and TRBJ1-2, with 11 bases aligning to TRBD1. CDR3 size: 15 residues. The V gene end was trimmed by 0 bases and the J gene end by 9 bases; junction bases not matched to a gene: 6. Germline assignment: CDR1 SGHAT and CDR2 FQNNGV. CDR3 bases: TGTGCCAGCAGCTTAGAGCCGGGACAGGGGGATAGCTACACCTTC. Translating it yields CASSLEPGQGDSYTF. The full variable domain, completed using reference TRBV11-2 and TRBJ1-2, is EAGVAQSPRYKIIEKRQSVAFWCNPISGHATLYWYQQILGQGPKLLIQFQNNGVVDDSQLPKDRFSAERLKGVDSTLKIQPAKLEDSAVYLCASSLEPGQGDSYTFGSGTRLTVV.

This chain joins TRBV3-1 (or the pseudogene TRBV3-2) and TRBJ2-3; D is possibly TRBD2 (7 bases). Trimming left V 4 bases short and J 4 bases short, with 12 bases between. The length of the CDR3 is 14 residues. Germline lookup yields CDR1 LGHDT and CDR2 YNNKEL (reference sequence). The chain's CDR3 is CASSPGGMSDTQYF. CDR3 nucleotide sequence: TGTGCCAGCAGCCCGGGGGGCATGTCAGATACGCAGTATTTT.

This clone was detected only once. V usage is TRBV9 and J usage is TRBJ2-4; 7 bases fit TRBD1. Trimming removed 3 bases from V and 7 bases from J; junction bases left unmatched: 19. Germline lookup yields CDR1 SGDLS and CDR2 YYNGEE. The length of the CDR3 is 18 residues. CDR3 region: CASSAPAGGDPLLNIQYF. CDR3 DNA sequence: TGTGCCAGCAGCGCACCAGCAGGGGGAGACCCCCTTTTGAACATTCAGTACTTC.

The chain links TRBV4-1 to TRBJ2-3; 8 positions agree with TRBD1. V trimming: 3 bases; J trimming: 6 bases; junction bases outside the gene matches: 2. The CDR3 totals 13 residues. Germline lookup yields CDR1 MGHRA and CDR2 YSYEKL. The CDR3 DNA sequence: TGCGCCAGCAGCCAGGGACAGGACGATACGCAGTATTTT. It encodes CASSQGQDDTQYF.

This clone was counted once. The CDR3 sequence: CASSQPPGEETQYF. DNA for the CDR3: TGTGCCAGCAGCCAACCCCCAGGGGAAGAGACCCAGTACTTC. This rearrangement joins TRBV3-1 (or the pseudogene TRBV3-2) to TRBJ2-5; D perhaps matches TRBD1 (6 bases). V was shortened by 2 bases and J by 3 bases, with 10 bases between the two germline ends. Germline-derived CDR1 and CDR2 are LGHDT and YNNKEL (reference sequence). The length of the CDR3 is 14 residues.

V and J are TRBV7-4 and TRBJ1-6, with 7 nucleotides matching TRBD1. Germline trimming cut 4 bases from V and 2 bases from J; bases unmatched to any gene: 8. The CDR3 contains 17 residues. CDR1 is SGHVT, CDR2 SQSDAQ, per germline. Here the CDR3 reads CASSWRQGGPYNSPLHF. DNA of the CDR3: TGTGCCAGCAGCTGGAGACAGGGAGGTCCCTATAATTCACCCCTCCACTTT.

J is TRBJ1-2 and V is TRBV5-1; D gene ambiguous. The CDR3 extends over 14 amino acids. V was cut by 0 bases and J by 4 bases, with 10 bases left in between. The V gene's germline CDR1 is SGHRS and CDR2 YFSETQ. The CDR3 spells CASSLGQEGYGYTF. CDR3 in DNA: TGCGCCAGCAGCTTGGGTCAGGAGGGCTATGGCTACACCTTC.

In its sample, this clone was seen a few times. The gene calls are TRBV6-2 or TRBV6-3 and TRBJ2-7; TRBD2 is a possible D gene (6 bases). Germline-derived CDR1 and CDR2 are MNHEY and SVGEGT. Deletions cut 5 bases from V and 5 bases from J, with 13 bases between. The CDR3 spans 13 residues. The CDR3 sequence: CASSLSGTHEQYF. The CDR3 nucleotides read TGTGCCAGCAGTCTTAGCGGCACCCACGAGCAGTACTTC.

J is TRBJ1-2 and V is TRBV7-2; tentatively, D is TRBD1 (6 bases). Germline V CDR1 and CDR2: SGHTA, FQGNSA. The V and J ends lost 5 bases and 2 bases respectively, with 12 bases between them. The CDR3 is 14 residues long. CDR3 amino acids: CASSPYGQNYGYTF. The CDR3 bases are TGTGCCAGCAGCCCCTATGGACAGAACTATGGCTACACCTTC.

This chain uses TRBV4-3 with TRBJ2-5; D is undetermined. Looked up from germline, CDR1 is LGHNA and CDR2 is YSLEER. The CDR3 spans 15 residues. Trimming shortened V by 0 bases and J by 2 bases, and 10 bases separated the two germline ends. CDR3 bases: TGCGCCAGCAGCCAAGATTTCGGGTTTCAAGAGACCCAGTACTTC. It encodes CASSQDFGFQETQYF.

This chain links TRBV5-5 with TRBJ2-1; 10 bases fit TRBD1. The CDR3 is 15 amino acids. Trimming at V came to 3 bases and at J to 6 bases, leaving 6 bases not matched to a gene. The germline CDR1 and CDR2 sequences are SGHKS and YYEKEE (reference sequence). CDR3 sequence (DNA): TGTGCCAGCAGCTGGGGGACAGGGGCGGGCAATGAGCAGTTCTTC. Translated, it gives CASSWGTGAGNEQFF.

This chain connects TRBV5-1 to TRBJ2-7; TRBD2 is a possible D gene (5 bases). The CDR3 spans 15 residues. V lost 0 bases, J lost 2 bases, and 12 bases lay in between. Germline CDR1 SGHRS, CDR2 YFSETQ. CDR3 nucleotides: TGCGCCAGCAGCTTGGCCGAGGGTCTTACCTACGAGCAGTACTTC. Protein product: CASSLAEGLTYEQYF.

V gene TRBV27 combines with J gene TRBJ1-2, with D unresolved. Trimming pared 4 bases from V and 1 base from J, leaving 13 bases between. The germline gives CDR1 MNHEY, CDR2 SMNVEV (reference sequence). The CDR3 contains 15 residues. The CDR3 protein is CASSSRGWVNYGYTF. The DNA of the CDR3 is TGTGCCAGCAGTTCGCGGGGATGGGTTAACTATGGCTACACCTTC.

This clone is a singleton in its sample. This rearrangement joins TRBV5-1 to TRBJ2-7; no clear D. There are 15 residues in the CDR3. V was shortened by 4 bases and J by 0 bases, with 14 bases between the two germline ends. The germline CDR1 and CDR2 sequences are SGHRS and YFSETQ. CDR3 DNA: TGCGCCAGCAGCCCCCGATCCTTGAGCTCCTACGAGCAGTACTTC. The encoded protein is CASSPRSLSSYEQYF.

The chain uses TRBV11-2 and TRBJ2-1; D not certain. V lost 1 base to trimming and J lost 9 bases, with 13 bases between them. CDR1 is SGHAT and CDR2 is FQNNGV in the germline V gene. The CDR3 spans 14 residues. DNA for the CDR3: TGTGCCAGCAGCTTAGTTAAGGCAGGCGCTGAGCAGTTCTTC. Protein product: CASSLVKAGAEQFF.

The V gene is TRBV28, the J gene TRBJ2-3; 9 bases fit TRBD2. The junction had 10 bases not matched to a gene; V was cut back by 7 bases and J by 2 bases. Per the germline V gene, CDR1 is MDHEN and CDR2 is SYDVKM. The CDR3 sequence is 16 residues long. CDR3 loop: CASNLVGLALTDTQYF. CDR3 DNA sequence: TGTGCCAGCAACCTTGTGGGACTAGCCCTCACAGATACGCAGTATTTT.

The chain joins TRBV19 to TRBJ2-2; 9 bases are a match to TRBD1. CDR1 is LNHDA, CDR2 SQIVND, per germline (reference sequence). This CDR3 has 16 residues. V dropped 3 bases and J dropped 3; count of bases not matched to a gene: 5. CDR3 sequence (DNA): TGTGCCAGTAGTATCGGACAGGGGACATACACCGGGGAGCTGTTTTTT. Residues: CASSIGQGTYTGELFF.

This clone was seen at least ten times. CDR3 nucleotide sequence: TGCGCCACCCGAGGGGGGGCGATTAACTACGAGCAGTACTTC. Translated, it gives CATRGGAINYEQYF. This rearrangement joins TRBV10-2 to TRBJ2-7; D may be TRBD2 (7 bases). Trimming removed 10 bases from V and 3 bases from J, with 19 bases in between. CDR1 is WSHSY, CDR2 SAAADI, per germline. This CDR3 region has 14 residues.

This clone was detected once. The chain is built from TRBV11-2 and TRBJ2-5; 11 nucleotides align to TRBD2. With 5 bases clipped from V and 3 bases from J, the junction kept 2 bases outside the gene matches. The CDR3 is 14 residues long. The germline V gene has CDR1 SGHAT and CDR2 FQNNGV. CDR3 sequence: CASSPTSGEETQYF. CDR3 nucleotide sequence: TGTGCCAGCAGCCCGACTAGCGGGGAAGAGACCCAGTACTTC.